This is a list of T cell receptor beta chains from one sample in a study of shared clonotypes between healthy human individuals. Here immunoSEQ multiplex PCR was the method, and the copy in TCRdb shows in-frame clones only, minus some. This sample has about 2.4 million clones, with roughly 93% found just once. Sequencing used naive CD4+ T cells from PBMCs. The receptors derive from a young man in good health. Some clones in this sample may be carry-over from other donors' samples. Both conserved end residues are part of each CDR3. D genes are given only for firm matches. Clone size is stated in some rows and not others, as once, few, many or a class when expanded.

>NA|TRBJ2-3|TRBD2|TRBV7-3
TGTGCCAGTACTACTAGCGGGAGGTACGGAGATACGCAGTATTTT
CASTTSGRYGDTQYF
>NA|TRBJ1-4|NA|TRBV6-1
TGTGCCACCCGAAATGAAAAACTGTTTTTT
CATRNEKLFF
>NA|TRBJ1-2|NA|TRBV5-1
TGCGCCAGCAGCCTTGGGCCCCTTGAGGACTATGGCTACACCTTC
CASSLGPLEDYGYTF
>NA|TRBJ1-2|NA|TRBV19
TGTGCCAGTAGTACCCGCGGGGGCGGTGGTGGCTACACCTTC
CASSTRGGGGGYTF
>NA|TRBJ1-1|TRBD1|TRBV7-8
TGTGCCAGCAGCTCGAAGAGGGGGCCGAACACTGAAGCTTTCTTT
CASSSKRGPNTEAFF
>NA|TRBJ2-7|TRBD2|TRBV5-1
TGCGCCAGCAAGCCGTCGACGGGGGGGCAAGGGAGGTTGTTC
CASKPSTGGQGRLF
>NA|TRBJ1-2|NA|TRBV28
TGTGCCAGCAGTTTAGGGGTGGGCCAGGGTTGGGTCTATGGCTACACCTTC
CASSLGVGQGWVYGYTF
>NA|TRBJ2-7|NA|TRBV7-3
TGTGCCAGCAGCTCGTCGGGGAGGAACGAGCAGTACTTC
CASSSSGRNEQYF
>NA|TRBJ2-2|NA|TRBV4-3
TGCGCCAGCAGCCAAGATGGCACCGGGGAGCTGTTTTTT
CASSQDGTGELFF
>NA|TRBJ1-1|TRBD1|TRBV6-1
TGTGCCAGCAGCCCGTTAAACAGGGGAACTGAAGCTTTCTTT
CASSPLNRGTEAFF
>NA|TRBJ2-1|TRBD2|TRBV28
TGTGCCAGCAAATGGCTAGCGGGTTCAAATGAGCAGTTCTTC
CASKWLAGSNEQFF
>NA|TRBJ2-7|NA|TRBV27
TGTGCCAGCAGCCCCCTTAGGGGCAGCTCCTACGAGCAGTACTTC
CASSPLRGSSYEQYF
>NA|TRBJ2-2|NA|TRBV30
TGTGCCTGGAGTGCAGTTCGAACCGGGGAGCTGTTTTTT
CAWSAVRTGELFF
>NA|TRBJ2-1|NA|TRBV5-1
TGCGCCAGCAGCTCCGACTGGGAAGAGGGTGAGCAGTTCTTC
CASSSDWEEGEQFF
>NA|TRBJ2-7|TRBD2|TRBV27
TGTGCCAGCAGTTTATTAACTAGCGGGAACTACGAGCAGTACTTC
CASSLLTSGNYEQYF
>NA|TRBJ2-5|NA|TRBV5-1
TGCGCCAGCAGCTTGGCCGGGATGCAAGAGACCCAGTACTTC
CASSLAGMQETQYF
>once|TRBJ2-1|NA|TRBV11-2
TGTGCCAGCAGCTTAACCGAAAGGGATGAGCAGTTCTTC
CASSLTERDEQFF
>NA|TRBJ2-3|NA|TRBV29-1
TGCAGCGCCGGACCCAGGGTTAGCACAGATACGCGGTATTTT
CSAGPRVSTDTRYF
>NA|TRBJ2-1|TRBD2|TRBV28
TGTGCCAGCCAATGGACTAGCGAGTCATACAATGAGCAGTTCTTC
CASQWTSESYNEQFF
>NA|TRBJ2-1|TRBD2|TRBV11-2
TGTGCCAGCAGCCCCCTGGGACTAGCGGAATCCTACAATGAGCAGTTCTTC
CASSPLGLAESYNEQFF
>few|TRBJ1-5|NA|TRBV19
TGTGCCAGTAGTCCTTACCAGTTCGGGAGCAATCAGCCCCAGCATTTT
CASSPYQFGSNQPQHF
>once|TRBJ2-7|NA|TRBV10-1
TGCGCCAGCAGTGACCAGGTTACCTACGAGCAGTACTTC
CASSDQVTYEQYF
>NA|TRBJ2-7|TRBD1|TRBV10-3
TGTGCCATCAGCACCGGGACAGGGGGCCTCTACGAGCAGTACTTC
CAISTGTGGLYEQYF
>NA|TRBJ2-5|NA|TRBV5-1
TGCGCCAGCAGTGGAGGGTCTGGCGAGACCCAGTACTTC
CASSGGSGETQYF
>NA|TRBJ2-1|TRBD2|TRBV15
TGTGCCACCAGCGCCCTCGGGACTAGCGGGAGAAGCTACAATGAGCAGTTCTTC
CATSALGTSGRSYNEQFF
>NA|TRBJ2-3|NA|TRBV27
TGTGCCAGCAGTTTCCATGGACTGCCAGATACGCAGTATTTT
CASSFHGLPDTQYF
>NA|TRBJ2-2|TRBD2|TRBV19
TGTGCCAGTAGTATAGATCTGCGGGGGTTGGGGTACACCGGGGAGCTGTTTTTT
CASSIDLRGLGYTGELFF
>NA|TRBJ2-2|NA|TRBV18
TGTGCCAGCTCACCAACGGAGGGCTTTGAGAACACCGGGGAGCTGTTTTTT
CASSPTEGFENTGELFF
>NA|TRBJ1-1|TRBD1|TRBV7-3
TGTGCCAGCAGCTCAGGGGGTAGAGAAACTGAAGCTTTCTTT
CASSSGGRETEAFF
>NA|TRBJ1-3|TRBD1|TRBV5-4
TGTGCCAGCGAGGACAGGGCTAGCTCTGGAAACACCATATATTTT
CASEDRASSGNTIYF
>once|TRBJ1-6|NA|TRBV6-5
TGTGCCAGCAGCCGACAGTCTTTTAATTCACCCCTCCACTTT
CASSRQSFNSPLHF
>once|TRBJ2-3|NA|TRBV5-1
TGCGCCAGCAGCTTGGGAGGGGACGACACAGATACGCAGTATTTT
CASSLGGDDTDTQYF
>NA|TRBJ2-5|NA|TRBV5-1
TGCGCCAGCAGCTACCGGTGGGGGCAAGAGACCCAGTACTTC
CASSYRWGQETQYF
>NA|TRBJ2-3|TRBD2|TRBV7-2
TGTGCCAGCAGCCACCGCGGACTAGCGGAAAGCACAGATACGCAGTATTTT
CASSHRGLAESTDTQYF
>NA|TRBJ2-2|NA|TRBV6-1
TGTGCCAGCGGGGGGGGGCAGGGGGCGCGGAATGAGCTGTTTTTT
CASGGGQGARNELFF
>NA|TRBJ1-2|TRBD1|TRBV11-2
TGTGCCAGCAGCTTAGATCGGCGGGACAGTCGGTTTAACTATGGCTACACCTTC
CASSLDRRDSRFNYGYTF
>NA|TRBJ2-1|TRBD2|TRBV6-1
TGTGCCAGCAGTTTTAGCGGGAGGGAGAAGTTCTTC
CASSFSGREKFF
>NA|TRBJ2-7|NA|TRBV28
TGTGCCAGCAGCACGGGCAGATACGAGCAGTACTTC
CASSTGRYEQYF
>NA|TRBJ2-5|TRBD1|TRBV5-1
TGCGCCAGCGGGACAGGGGGCGCGGAAGAGACCCAGTACTTC
CASGTGGAEETQYF
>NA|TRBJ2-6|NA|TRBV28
TGTGCCAGCCAGAACGGACAACCTGGGGCCAACGTCCTGACTTTC
CASQNGQPGANVLTF
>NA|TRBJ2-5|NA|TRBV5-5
TGTGCCAGTTTCTCGGGAGAAGAGACCCAGTACTTC
CASFSGEETQYF
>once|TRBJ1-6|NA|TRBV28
TGTGCCAGCAGTCAACTTCGAACACCCCTCCACTTT
CASSQLRTPLHF
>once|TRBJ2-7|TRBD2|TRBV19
TGTGCCAGCGCCACTAGCGGGAACTCCTACGAGCAGTACTTC
CASATSGNSYEQYF
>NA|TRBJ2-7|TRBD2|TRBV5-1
TGCGCCAGCAGCCGGCTAGCGGGGACGCACTACGAGCAGTACTTC
CASSRLAGTHYEQYF
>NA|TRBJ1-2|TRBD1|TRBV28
TGTGCCAGCTATCAGGGGGCGGGGAACTATGGCTACACCTTC
CASYQGAGNYGYTF
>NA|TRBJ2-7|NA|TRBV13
TGTGCCAGCAGGACGCGCGGGATGGGCGAGCAGTACTTC
CASRTRGMGEQYF